These 18 T cell receptor beta chains came from one sample sequenced in a study of glioma-infiltrating T cells. TCR alpha and beta CDR3 regions were amplified from RNA using iRepertoire nested multiplex PCR. Each CDR3 protein gets one entry after TCRdb re-called the multiplex PCR reads with MiXCR. This sample has under 150,000 distinct CDR3 sequences, with under 30% found just once. Sequenced material: glioma tissue, nonneoplastic brain tissue, or PBMCs (not recorded which). Source of these receptors: a human donor with low-grade glioma or glioblastoma, undergoing nonglioma brain surgery, or in good health (not recorded which).

The V call is TRBV11-2, the J call TRBJ2-1; D gene ambiguous. Trimming removed 5 bases at V and 5 bases at J, with 13 bases between. The CDR3 runs to 14 residues. The germline gives CDR1 SGHAT, CDR2 FQNNGV. CDR3 coding DNA: TGTGCCAGCAGCGTTCAAGACTCGGACAATGAGCAGTTCTTC. Protein: CASSVQDSDNEQFF.

The sample holds a few counts of this clonotype. A read error may be the cause here, since a much bigger clone is one base away. The chain carries TRBV6-1 and TRBJ2-3; 7 bases line up with TRBD2. Per the germline V gene, CDR1 is MNHNS and CDR2 is SASEGT. The CDR3 is 14 amino acids. The CDR3: CASKVGEGTDMQYF. The CDR3, as DNA: TGTGCCAGCAAAGTGGGGGAGGGCACAGATATGCAGTATTTT.

This clonotype appeared a single time. This chain links TRBV14 with TRBJ1-2; D remains ambiguous. V was clipped by 2 bases and J by 3 bases, with 10 bases between them. The germline V gene encodes CDR1 SGHDN and CDR2 FVKESK. There are 14 residues in the CDR3. CDR3: CASSQYTEDYGYTF. In DNA, the CDR3 is TGTGCCAGCAGCCAATATACGGAGGACTATGGCTACACCTTC.

The sample holds many counts of this clonotype. The V gene is TRBV6-1, the J gene TRBJ2-1, with TRBD1 matching over 7 bases. This CDR3 region has 14 residues. Trimming removed 1 base from V and 12 bases from J; junction bases left unmatched: 9. The germline gives CDR1 MNHNS, CDR2 SASEGT. The CDR3 here is CASSEVQGIVGQFF. The CDR3, as DNA: TGTGCCAGCAGTGAAGTACAGGGGATAGTCGGGCAGTTCTTC.

The chain has TRBV10-3 and TRBJ2-7; D is undetermined. The CDR3 length is 13 residues. V was cut by 6 bases and J by 2 bases, with 11 bases left in between. Germline-derived CDR1 and CDR2 are ENHRY and SYGVKD. The CDR3 here is CAIRSDRAYEQYV. The CDR3 DNA reads as TGTGCCATCAGATCGGACCGAGCCTACGAGCAGTACGTC.

The J gene is TRBJ2-7, the V gene TRBV4-1; 8 bases match TRBD1. Trimming at V came to 4 bases and at J to 4 bases, leaving 15 bases not matched to a gene. The CDR3 is 17 amino acids. CDR1 and CDR2 from the germline V gene are MGHRA and YSYEKL. The CDR3 region has the DNA TGCGCCAGCAGCCCCCACGGACAGGGAGGAACTGATTACGAGCAGTACGTC. Its protein product is CASSPHGQGGTDYEQYV.

Worth noting for this clonotype: This may be a read error, as it is one base from a much larger clone. The genes are TRBV6-1 and TRBJ2-1; 10 bases are a match to TRBD1. Per germline, CDR1 MNHNS and CDR2 SASEGT. This CDR3 is 17 amino acids long. The CDR3 here is CATSAEPGTGALNEQFF. CDR3 DNA: TGTGCCACCAGTGCAGAGCCCGGGACAGGGGCCCTCAATGAGCAGTTCTTC.

This sequence joins TRBV6-1 and TRBJ2-3; 10 nucleotides line up with TRBD2. The CDR3 spans 18 residues. Unmatched junction bases numbered 12, after V lost 6 bases and J lost 0 bases. The V gene's germline CDR1 is MNHNS and CDR2 SASEGT. CDR3 nucleotide sequence: TGTGCCAGCAGATCCCTAGCGGGGGCCTTCCCTAGCACAGATACGCAGTATTTT. This sequence encodes CASRSLAGAFPSTDTQYF.

This clonotype was detected only a few times. The chain recombines TRBV20-1 with TRBJ1-1; 7 bases are a match to TRBD1. This CDR3 is 13 amino acids long. CDR1 DFQATT and CDR2 SNEGSKA come from the germline V gene (reference sequence). J lost 5 bases, V lost 6 bases, and 9 bases had no gene match. The CDR3 sequence: CSAPQGRVTEAFF. In DNA form, the CDR3 reads TGCAGTGCCCCACAGGGGAGGGTTACTGAAGCTTTCTTT.

The sample holds many counts of this clonotype. V usage is TRBV27 and J usage is TRBJ1-1; D is possibly TRBD1 (5 bases). V was pared by 6 bases and J by 5 bases, with 13 bases between. The CDR3 contains 13 residues. The germline gives CDR1 MNHEY, CDR2 SMNVEV (reference sequence). CDR3 DNA: TGTGCCAGCAGGGCCAGGGTTGGGACTGAAGCTTTCTTT. Protein sequence: CASRARVGTEAFF.

Notes on this clonotype: A much larger clone differs from this one at a single base, so this may be a read error. This chain connects TRBV15 to TRBJ2-2, with TRBD2 identical over 11 bases. The CDR3 covers 17 residues. Germline V gene lookup returns CDR1 LNHNV and CDR2 YYDKDF (reference sequence). CDR3 residues: CATSRRSSGGNTEELFF. Written as DNA, the CDR3 is TGTGCCACCAGCAGGCGTTCTAGCGGGGGGAACACCGAGGAGCTGTTTTTT.

Note on this clonotype: A read error may explain this, as a much larger clone is one base away. The chain combines TRBV27 with TRBJ1-3; D remains unclear. Per germline, CDR1 MNHEY and CDR2 SMNVEV (reference sequence). The V end was cut by 0 bases, the J end by 9 bases, with 15 bases between. The CDR3 is 15 amino acids. The CDR3 region is CASSLSAVVSSTIYF. The CDR3 DNA sequence: TGTGCCAGCAGTTTATCGGCCGTCGTTTCCAGCACCATATATTTT.

The sample holds many counts of this clonotype. The chain has TRBV10-2 and TRBJ2-1; D possibly matches TRBD1 or TRBD2 (6 bases each). The germline V and J ends were trimmed by 0 bases and 9 bases, with 15 bases remaining between them. CDR1 is WSHSY and CDR2 is SAAADI in the germline V gene. The length of the CDR3 is 15 residues. DNA for the CDR3: TGCGCCAGCAGTGAGTCGTACGGGGGCGAGGGTGAGCAGTTCTTC. It codes for CASSESYGGEGEQFF.

The V gene is TRBV7-2, the J gene TRBJ2-3, with D unresolved. The CDR3 is 18 amino acids. With 5 bases removed from V and 0 bases from J, the gap between germline ends came to 21 bases. CDR1 is SGHTA, CDR2 FQGNSA, per germline. The CDR3 DNA is TGTGCCAGCAGCCCCATCTTGGGCGGTACCTTTAGCACAGATACGCAGTATTTT. It codes for CASSPILGGTFSTDTQYF.

This clonotype was recorded at least ten times. This chain uses TRBV29-1 with TRBJ1-5; 9 bases line up with TRBD1. The CDR3 is 13 residues long. Germline V lookup: CDR1 SQVTM, CDR2 ANQGSEA. V was clipped by 7 bases and J by 5 bases; unmatched bases: 6. Written as DNA, the CDR3 is TGCAGCGCCACGGACAGGGGTGATCAGCCCCAGCATTTT. It translates to CSATDRGDQPQHF.

This clonotype was detected ten times or more. This sequence joins TRBV15 and TRBJ1-5, with TRBD1 identical over 7 bases. Germline lookup yields CDR1 LNHNV and CDR2 YYDKDF (reference sequence). With V trimmed by 5 bases and J by 6 bases, 4 bases remained unmatched. CDR3 size: 13 residues. The CDR3 here is CATSSGGGQPQHF. The CDR3 DNA follows: TGTGCCACCAGCTCAGGGGGTGGTCAGCCCCAGCATTTT.

This clonotype came up a few times. The chain joins TRBV28 to TRBJ1-2; D perhaps matches TRBD1 (5 bases). The CDR3 has 13 residues. Trimming cost V 2 bases and J 8 bases, with 12 bases left between them. Germline V CDR1 and CDR2: MDHEN, SYDVKM. CDR3 region: CASSLRGPEGYTF. CDR3 DNA: TGTGCCAGCAGTTTACGGGGCCCGGAGGGCTACACCTTC.

The chain uses TRBV7-9 and TRBJ2-1, with D hard to call. CDR3 length equals 18 residues. Deletions cut 5 bases from V and 4 bases from J, with 24 bases between. In germline, CDR1 is SEHNR, CDR2 FQNEAQ (reference sequence). CDR3 region: CASSLPFRLAGLYNEQFF. As DNA, the CDR3 is TGTGCCAGCAGCCTCCCCTTCCGGTTGGCAGGCCTTTACAATGAGCAGTTCTTC.